This TCR beta chain was found in a study of T cell responses to AZD1222 COVID-19 vaccine. Generated by immunoSEQ multiplex PCR, the TCRdb table keeps only in-frame clones and is missing some. Here the sample spans around 130,000 clones, more than 85% being singletons. V lost 4 bases and J lost 4, with 14 bases in between. Germline CDR1 is LGHDT and CDR2 is YNNKEL (reference sequence). This CDR3 is 14 amino acids long. This TCR came from an adult in good health. V gene TRBV3-1 (or the pseudogene TRBV3-2) combines with J gene TRBJ2-7; maybe TRBD2 (5 bases). The material was peripheral blood, obtained on day 0 of AZD1222 vaccination. The CDR3 DNA sequence: TGTGCCAGCAGCCTCTCAACACGGACTTACGAGCAGTACTTC. Encoded protein: CASSLSTRTYEQYF.